Below are 21 T cell receptor beta chains sequenced from a single sample in a study of blood T cell repertoires in COVID-19. TCRdb's copy holds only in-frame clones and misses some; the assay was immunoSEQ multiplex PCR. The table has 300,000 or so clones, around 88% seen once. Sequencing used peripheral blood. These receptors came from a woman aged 45-65 years with acute or convalescent COVID-19.

The chain couples TRBV7-6 to TRBJ2-1; 10 bases match TRBD1. CDR3 length: 17 residues. V was clipped by 0 bases and J by 9 bases; unmatched bases: 11. In germline, CDR1 is SGHVS, CDR2 FNYEAQ. CDR3 DNA: TGTGCCAGCAGCTTAGCCTCCGTGGGACAGGGGAGTATTGAGCAGTTCTTC. Translation gives CASSLASVGQGSIEQFF.

In this sample, this clone turned up once. The chain combines TRBV11-2 with TRBJ2-5; D not resolved. Germline CDR1 is SGHAT and CDR2 is FQNNGV. V gave up 2 bases and J gave up 5 bases, with 6 bases separating them. CDR3 length: 12 amino acids. The CDR3 DNA follows: TGTGCCAGCAGCTTACTCAGGGAGACCCAGTACTTC. Translated: CASSLLRETQYF.

The chain employs TRBV9 and TRBJ1-3, with a possible D match to TRBD1 (5 bases). Trimming shortened V by 4 bases and J by 3 bases, and 17 bases separated the two germline ends. The CDR3 extends over 16 amino acids. Per the germline V gene, CDR1 is SGDLS and CDR2 is YYNGEE. CDR3 bases: TGTGCCAGCAGCCTCGAAGGAGGGGCGCTTGGAAACACCATATATTTT. This sequence encodes CASSLEGGALGNTIYF.

V usage is TRBV5-6 and J usage is TRBJ1-2; 8 bases are a match to TRBD1. With 6 bases clipped from V and 4 bases from J, the junction kept 2 bases outside the gene matches. CDR1 and CDR2 (germline): SGHDT, YYEEEE. The CDR3 is made up of 12 amino acids. This CDR3 is CASIGQGYGYTF. The CDR3 DNA sequence: TGTGCCAGCATCGGACAGGGCTATGGCTACACCTTC.

The chain couples TRBV29-1 to TRBJ1-1; 7 bases match TRBD1. The CDR3 length is 12 residues. Trimming took 7 bases from V and 3 from J; bases not matched to a gene: 5. The germline V gene encodes CDR1 SQVTM and CDR2 ANQGSEA. The CDR3 nucleotides are TGCAGCGCCAACACAGGGGACACTGAAGCTTTCTTT. It specifies CSANTGDTEAFF. The whole variable domain, filled in from reference TRBV29-1 and TRBJ1-1, reads SAVISQKPSRDICQRGTSLTIQCQVDSQVTMMFWYRQQPGQSLTLIATANQGSEATYESGFVIDKFPISRPNLTFSTLTVSNMSPEDSSIYLCSANTGDTEAFFGQGTRLTVV.

J is TRBJ1-1 and V is TRBV6-5; tentatively, D is TRBD1 (5 bases). Germline CDR1 is MNHEY and CDR2 is SVGAGI. Trimming left V 8 bases short and J 1 base short, with 14 bases between. There are 14 residues in the CDR3. The CDR3 loop reads CASPLRGSNTEAFF. In DNA, the CDR3 is TGTGCCAGCCCGCTTAGGGGATCGAACACTGAAGCTTTCTTT.

The chain combines TRBV5-6 with TRBJ2-7; possibly TRBD2 for D (6 bases). The CDR3 contains 13 residues. Looked up from germline, CDR1 is SGHDT and CDR2 is YYEEEE. Trimming removed 2 bases at V and 3 bases at J, with 9 bases between. The CDR3 spells CASSFLADYEQYF. The CDR3 nucleotides read TGTGCCAGCAGCTTTTTAGCGGACTACGAGCAGTACTTC.

The V call is TRBV11-3, the J call TRBJ1-1, with a weak D call TRBD1 (5 bases). The CDR3 contains 14 residues. The germline V gene encodes CDR1 SGHNT and CDR2 YENEEA. The V end was cut by 5 bases, the J end by 11 bases, with 21 bases between. CDR3 nucleotide sequence: TGTGCCAGCAGCCCGGGGGGGTTGGCACCCGAGGCTTTCTTT. This encodes CASSPGGLAPEAFF.

This rearrangement joins TRBV5-4 to TRBJ1-5, with D unresolved. Trimming stripped 1 base from V and 0 bases from J, with 8 bases between. CDR1 is SGHNT, CDR2 YYREEE, per germline (reference sequence). CDR3 size: 15 residues. DNA for the CDR3: TGTGCCAGCAGCTTGAATGGCGGTAGCAATCAGCCCCAGCATTTT. Protein: CASSLNGGSNQPQHF.

The rearrangement uses TRBV7-9 and TRBJ1-2, with 10 positions matching TRBD1. This CDR3 has 15 residues. Germline CDR1 is SEHNR and CDR2 is FQNEAQ (reference sequence). J was trimmed by 8 bases and V by 0 bases; bases with no gene match: 6. CDR3 DNA sequence: TGTGCCAGCAGCTTAGCGCTAGACAGGGGGCAAGGCTACACCTTC. Amino acid sequence: CASSLALDRGQGYTF.

The chain couples TRBV3-1 (or the pseudogene TRBV3-2) to TRBJ2-5, with 10 positions matching TRBD2. The germline CDR1 and CDR2 sequences are LGHDT and YNNKEL (reference sequence). V shed 3 bases and J 3 bases; nucleotides not matched to a gene: 4. CDR3 length equals 15 residues. This chain's CDR3 is CASSQLSGGEETQYF. In DNA form, the CDR3 reads TGTGCCAGCAGCCAGTTGAGCGGGGGGGAAGAGACCCAGTACTTC.

This chain links TRBV30 with TRBJ1-2, with D perhaps matching TRBD1 (6 bases). The V gene lost 6 bases and the J gene lost 7 bases, with 15 bases spanning the gap. The CDR3 has 12 residues. Germline V lookup: CDR1 GTSNPN, CDR2 SVGIG (reference sequence). CDR3 DNA sequence: TGTGCCTGTGTACAGGGATCGGGTGGCTACACCTTC. Protein: CACVQGSGGYTF.

The V gene is TRBV19, the J gene TRBJ1-5; the match to TRBD1 covers 8 bases. Germline V gene sequence: CDR1 LNHDA, CDR2 SQIVND (reference sequence). V trimming: 10 bases; J trimming: 7 bases; junction bases outside the gene matches: 9. This CDR3 region has 13 residues. CDR3 in amino acids: CATQDRARQPQHF. The DNA of the CDR3 is TGTGCCACTCAGGACAGGGCTCGGCAGCCCCAGCATTTT.

This clone was counted once. V and J are TRBV27 and TRBJ2-2, with 7 bases lining up with TRBD2. Germline V gene lookup returns CDR1 MNHEY and CDR2 SMNVEV (reference sequence). CDR3 size: 14 residues. The V gene end was trimmed by 5 bases and the J gene end by 7 bases; junction bases not matched to a gene: 7. The CDR3 DNA sequence: TGTGCCAGCAGTACGGGACTACGAGGCGGGGAGCTGTTTTTT. It translates to CASSTGLRGGELFF.

This chain joins TRBV3-1 (or the pseudogene TRBV3-2) and TRBJ2-1, with D uncertain. This CDR3 spans 12 amino acids. Germline lookup yields CDR1 LGHDT and CDR2 YNNKEL (reference sequence). V dropped 5 bases and J dropped 6 bases, with 8 bases sitting between them. The CDR3 DNA reads as TGTGCCAGCAGCTCCTTAGTCAATGAGCAGTTCTTC. Its translation: CASSSLVNEQFF.

This clone was observed a few times. The chain employs TRBV5-1 and TRBJ2-5, with D perhaps TRBD1 (6 bases). CDR3 length: 14 amino acids. Trimming removed 4 bases at V and 9 bases at J, with 19 bases between. Germline CDR1 and CDR2: SGHRS and YFSETQ. CDR3 sequence reads: CASSIQGGESSQYF. CDR3 DNA: TGCGCCAGCAGCATACAGGGTGGTGAGTCGTCCCAGTACTTC.

The V gene is TRBV12-5, the J gene TRBJ1-4; no clear D. The CDR3 loop spans 16 amino acids. Between the trimmed V and J ends, which lost 3 bases and 8 bases, there was a span of 19 bases. Germline assignment: CDR1 LGHNT and CDR2 FRNRAP. The CDR3 DNA is TGTGCTAGTGGTTTTTCCGTTACGGAGACTCCAGAAAAACTGTTTTTT. It encodes CASGFSVTETPEKLFF. Based on the CDR3 plus reference TRBV12-5 and TRBJ1-4, the full variable domain is DARVTQTPRHKVTEMGQEVTMRCQPILGHNTVFWYRQTMMQGLELLAYFRNRAPLDDSGMPKDRFSAEMPDATLATLKIQPSEPRDSAVYFCASGFSVTETPEKLFFGSGTQLSVL.

This clone has a count of ten or more. The chain has TRBV6-6 and TRBJ2-7; 8 bases match TRBD2. Germline values: CDR1 MNHNY, CDR2 SVGAGI (reference sequence). The V and J ends lost 4 bases and 4 bases, in that order; junction bases with no gene match: 6. The CDR3 consists of 14 residues. The CDR3 is CASSLLAGSYEQYF. CDR3 DNA: TGTGCCAGCAGTTTATTAGCGGGATCTTACGAGCAGTACTTC.

The chain uses TRBV3-1 (or the pseudogene TRBV3-2) and TRBJ2-7; 14 bases are a match to TRBD2. The J segment lost 3 bases and the V segment lost 5 bases, leaving 6 bases of the junction unmatched. This CDR3 spans 16 amino acids. Germline CDR1 reads LGHDT; CDR2 reads YNNKEL (reference sequence). In DNA form, the CDR3 reads TGTGCCAGCAGCAAGGGACTAGCGGGAGATTACTACGAGCAGTACTTC. It translates to CASSKGLAGDYYEQYF.

The rearrangement joins TRBV7-2 to TRBJ1-2; perhaps TRBD1 as D (5 bases). Per germline, CDR1 SGHTA and CDR2 FQGNSA. The CDR3 has 16 residues. V was trimmed by 4 bases and J by 0 bases, leaving 15 bases between them. CDR3 DNA sequence: TGTGCCAGCAGCTCACAAACAGGAAAGCCTAACTATGGCTACACCTTC. It specifies CASSSQTGKPNYGYTF.

In its sample, this clone was seen a few times. The chain carries TRBV19 and TRBJ2-1, with TRBD1 as a possible D gene (6 bases). This CDR3 has 13 amino acids. Looked up from germline, CDR1 is LNHDA and CDR2 is SQIVND (reference sequence). With 2 bases removed from V and 4 bases from J, the gap between germline ends came to 6 bases. The CDR3 bases are TGTGCCAGTAGTATACAGGGGTACAATGAGCAGTTCTTC. The encoded protein is CASSIQGYNEQFF.